The 31 T cell receptor beta chains given below trace back to one sample, sequenced in a study of blood T cell repertoires in COVID-19. Libraries were prepared by immunoSEQ multiplex PCR; TCRdb keeps only in-frame clonotypes and omits some of them. This sample yields over 150,000 clones, of which 80% to 90% are seen a single time; more than 7.5% belongs to the top ten. The sequencing input was peripheral blood. All receptors come from a man aged 50 to 60 with active or convalescent COVID-19.

The chain combines TRBV7-2 with TRBJ1-3, with 9 bases identical to TRBD1. The V gene end was trimmed by 2 bases and the J gene end by 4 bases; junction bases not matched to a gene: 3. The germline V gene has CDR1 SGHTA and CDR2 FQGNSA. This CDR3 has 15 residues. CDR3: CASSLLTGGGNTIYF. In DNA form, the CDR3 reads TGTGCCAGCAGCTTACTTACAGGGGGCGGAAACACCATATATTTT.

This clone was picked up a small number of times. The chain couples TRBV10-3 to TRBJ2-2; TRBD1 aligns across 9 bases. Germline trimming cut 10 bases from V and 5 bases from J; bases unmatched to any gene: 11. CDR1 and CDR2 (germline): ENHRY, SYGVKD. This CDR3 has 15 amino acids. CDR3 region: CATDPGQGGTGELFF. The CDR3 DNA reads as TGTGCCACTGACCCGGGACAGGGAGGGACCGGGGAGCTGTTTTTT.

This clone has only a few counts. This chain connects TRBV6-5 to TRBJ2-1; a possible D gene is TRBD1 (5 bases). This CDR3 region has 12 residues. Trimming stripped 5 bases from V and 6 bases from J, with 8 bases between. CDR1 MNHEY and CDR2 SVGAGI come from the germline V gene. The CDR3 DNA sequence: TGTGCCAGCAGTACTCAGGGCAATGAGCAGTTCTTC. It translates to CASSTQGNEQFF.

This clone showed up just once. V gene TRBV7-6 combines with J gene TRBJ1-6, with a tentative D call TRBD1 (6 bases). CDR3 length equals 15 residues. V lost 5 bases and J lost 6, with 14 bases in between. From germline, CDR1 is SGHVS and CDR2 FNYEAQ. The CDR3: CASSPEGVLNSPLHF. The CDR3 DNA is TGTGCCAGCAGCCCAGAGGGGGTACTTAATTCACCCCTCCACTTT.

The rearrangement links TRBV9 to TRBJ2-6, with 8 bases lining up with TRBD1. The germline CDR1 and CDR2 sequences are SGDLS and YYNGEE. The length of the CDR3 is 16 residues. The V and J ends lost 4 bases and 0 bases, in that order; junction bases with no gene match: 3. The CDR3 sequence: CASSYTGGSGANVLTF. The CDR3 nucleotides read TGTGCCAGCAGCTACACAGGGGGCTCTGGGGCCAACGTCCTGACTTTC.

The V gene is TRBV4-3, the J gene TRBJ1-2; 8 positions match TRBD1. The CDR3 has 15 residues. V shed 5 bases, J shed 4 bases, and the junction held 9 bases outside the gene matches. CDR1 and CDR2 from the germline V gene are LGHNA and YSLEER. The CDR3: CASSIAGQDVYGYTF. The CDR3 bases are TGCGCCAGCAGCATCGCGGGACAGGACGTCTATGGCTACACCTTC.

The CDR3 loop is CASSYSIYGYTF. In nucleotides, the CDR3 is TGTGCCAGCAGTTACAGCATTTATGGCTACACCTTC. The chain carries TRBV28 and TRBJ1-2; D unclear. Trimming removed 4 bases at V and 5 bases at J, with 8 bases between. The V gene's germline CDR1 is MDHEN and CDR2 SYDVKM. This CDR3 comprises 12 residues.

DNA of the CDR3: TGTGCCAGCAGTCCGCGGGACTACGCCTACGAGCAGTACTTC. Translating it yields CASSPRDYAYEQYF. This chain joins TRBV27 and TRBJ2-7; 7 bases are a match to TRBD2. CDR1 MNHEY and CDR2 SMNVEV come from the germline V gene (reference sequence). The CDR3 extends over 14 amino acids. V lost 5 bases, J lost 2 bases, and 6 bases stayed unmatched.

About this clone itself: Other nucleotide sequences from this sample produce the same CDR3. The V call is TRBV5-4, the J call TRBJ2-3, with TRBD1 as a possible D gene (5 bases). Germline V gene sequence: CDR1 SGHNT, CDR2 YYREEE (reference sequence). This CDR3 is built from 14 residues. Between the trimmed V and J ends, which lost 2 bases and 4 bases, there was a span of 11 bases. CDR3 amino acids: CASSFRGASDTQYF. In nucleotides, the CDR3 is TGTGCCAGCAGCTTTCGTGGGGCTTCAGATACGCAGTATTTT.

This chain connects TRBV12-1 to TRBJ2-7; the D call of TRBD1 is as the table states it, not checked on the DNA. TRBV12-1 is an annotated pseudogene. This CDR3 has 18 residues. CDR3 sequence: CASSFPRSLKGRVFEQYF. CDR3 coding DNA: TGTGCCAGCAGCTTTCCACGCAGTTTAAAGGGGCGCGTTTTCGAGCAGTACTTC.

This clone was observed once. This chain connects TRBV10-3 to TRBJ2-3, with TRBD1 matching over 7 bases. V gave up 0 bases and J gave up 4 bases; unmatched junction bases: 1. Looked up from germline, CDR1 is ENHRY and CDR2 is SYGVKD. The CDR3 has 14 residues. As DNA, the CDR3 is TGTGCCATCAGTGAGTCTCAGGGGGCAGATACGCAGTATTTT. It codes for CAISESQGADTQYF.

The gene calls are TRBV5-1 and TRBJ1-3; D is undetermined. The CDR3 spans 15 residues. V gave up 0 bases and J gave up 0 bases, with 7 bases separating them. Germline V gene lookup returns CDR1 SGHRS and CDR2 YFSETQ. The CDR3 coding sequence is TGCGCCAGCAGCTTGGACAACACCTCTGGAAACACCATATATTTT. It yields the protein CASSLDNTSGNTIYF. Looking up the rest from reference TRBV5-1 and TRBJ1-3 gives the full variable domain: KAGVTQTPRYLIKTRGQQVTLSCSPISGHRSVSWYQQTPGQGLQFLFEYFSETQRNKGNFPGRFSGRQFSNSRSEMNVSTLELGDSALYLCASSLDNTSGNTIYFGEGSWLTVV.

Only one count was recorded for this clone. This chain connects TRBV6-1 to TRBJ2-4, with unresolved D. Germline CDR1 MNHNS, CDR2 SASEGT. V lost 0 bases, J lost 2 bases, and 5 bases lay in between. The CDR3 has 14 residues. The CDR3 bases are TGTGCCAGCAGTGAAGCCCATTCCAAAAACATTCAGTACTTC. Amino acids: CASSEAHSKNIQYF.

The chain uses TRBV6-2 or TRBV6-3 and TRBJ2-7; 7 bases are shared with TRBD1. The CDR3 consists of 11 residues. The germline gives CDR1 MNHEY, CDR2 SVGEGT. The ends lost 5 bases at V and 5 bases at J; junction bases unmatched: 0. In nucleotides, the CDR3 is TGTGCCAGCAGTGACAGGGACGAGCAGTACTTC. Protein sequence: CASSDRDEQYF.

The rearrangement uses TRBV11-3 and TRBJ2-2; the match to TRBD2 covers 7 bases. From germline, CDR1 is SGHNT and CDR2 YENEEA. This CDR3 contains 14 residues. J was trimmed by 2 bases and V by 5 bases; bases with no gene match: 2. CDR3 nucleotide sequence: TGTGCCAGCAGCGGGAGGGGTAACACCGGGGAGCTGTTTTTT. It codes for CASSGRGNTGELFF.

The chain carries TRBV9 and TRBJ1-1, with TRBD1 as a possible D gene (6 bases). V was trimmed by 4 bases and J by 2 bases, leaving 12 bases between them. Germline V lookup: CDR1 SGDLS, CDR2 YYNGEE. The CDR3 has 14 amino acids. The CDR3 sequence is CASSPRQENTEAFF. The CDR3 bases are TGTGCCAGCAGCCCCAGACAGGAAAACACTGAAGCTTTCTTT.

This clone was observed a handful of times. The rearrangement links TRBV11-3 to TRBJ2-6, with 7 bases lining up with TRBD1. Trimming took 6 bases from V and 9 from J; bases not matched to a gene: 5. Germline V CDR1 and CDR2: SGHNT, YENEEA. The CDR3 totals 13 residues. CDR3 amino acids: CASSPGTDNVLTF. As DNA, the CDR3 is TGTGCCAGCAGTCCCGGGACAGACAACGTCCTGACTTTC.

The J gene is TRBJ2-5, the V gene TRBV19; TRBD1 aligns across 9 bases. CDR1 is LNHDA and CDR2 is SQIVND in the germline V gene (reference sequence). This CDR3 has 15 amino acids. With V trimmed by 6 bases and J by 3 bases, 8 bases remained unmatched. In nucleotides, the CDR3 is TGTGCCAGTAGCACTTGGGGACAGGGAAAAGAGACCCAGTACTTC. Translating it yields CASSTWGQGKETQYF.

The chain uses TRBV24-1 and TRBJ2-6, with 7 bases lining up with TRBD1. With V trimmed by 2 bases and J by 4 bases, 7 bases remained unmatched. From germline, CDR1 is KGHDR and CDR2 SFDVKD. This CDR3 is 17 amino acids long. In DNA form, the CDR3 reads TGTGCCACCAGTGATTCGACAGGGAACCCCGGGGCCAACGTCCTGACTTTC. This codes for CATSDSTGNPGANVLTF.

The rearrangement links TRBV5-5 to TRBJ2-3; the D gene is possibly TRBD2 (5 bases). V lost 0 bases and J 4 bases, leaving 12 bases between the germline ends. The CDR3 has 15 amino acids. CDR1 SGHKS and CDR2 YYEKEE come from the germline V gene (reference sequence). The DNA for the CDR3 is TGTGCCAGCAGCTTGGCGGGATTGGGTTCAGATACGCAGTATTTT. This sequence encodes CASSLAGLGSDTQYF.

This clone showed up just once. The chain links TRBV11-2 to TRBJ2-1, with a tentative D call TRBD2 (6 bases). Germline V gives CDR1 SGHAT, CDR2 FQNNGV. V was shortened by 4 bases and J by 15 bases, with 16 bases between the two germline ends. The CDR3 is 12 amino acids. This CDR3 reads CASSSGGLRTFF. The CDR3, as DNA: TGTGCCAGCAGCTCGGGCGGACTACGGACGTTCTTC.

This clone appeared once. This sample also contains other DNA sequences that code for the same CDR3. CDR3 region: CAWDRGGQPQHF. As DNA, the CDR3 is TGTGCCTGGGACAGGGGCGGCCAGCCCCAGCATTTT. V is TRBV30 and J is TRBJ1-5; 8 bases are a match to TRBD1. Looked up from germline, CDR1 is GTSNPN and CDR2 is SVGIG (reference sequence). With V trimmed by 5 bases and J by 7 bases, 4 bases remained unmatched. The CDR3 sequence is 12 residues long. The whole variable domain, remainder taken from reference TRBV30 and TRBJ1-5, is SQTIHQWPATLVQPVGSPLSLECTVEGTSNPNLYWYRQAAGRGLQLLFYSVGIGQISSEVPQNLSASRPQDRQFILSSKKLLLSDSGFYLCAWDRGGQPQHFGDGTRLSIL.

This clone was counted once. The gene calls are TRBV27 and TRBJ2-5; the match to TRBD1 covers 7 bases. The CDR3 has 16 amino acids. J lost 7 bases, V lost 5 bases, and 16 bases had no gene match. The germline V gene encodes CDR1 MNHEY and CDR2 SMNVEV (reference sequence). This CDR3 reads CASSRGGQAGSGTQYF. The CDR3 DNA reads TGTGCCAGCAGTCGTGGTGGACAGGCAGGATCCGGGACCCAGTACTTC.

The rearrangement joins TRBV7-2 to TRBJ2-3; weak D call: TRBD1 (6 bases). Germline loops: CDR1 SGHTA, CDR2 FQGNSA. Trimming left V 1 base short and J 3 bases short, with 20 bases between. The CDR3 is 18 amino acids. The CDR3 DNA reads as TGTGCCAGCAGCTTAGTGGGGGCGGCCTCCCCTGGGACAGATACGCAGTATTTT. Its translation: CASSLVGAASPGTDTQYF.

This rearrangement joins TRBV29-1 to TRBJ1-2; 8 nucleotides match TRBD1. The CDR3 consists of 13 residues. Per the germline V gene, CDR1 is SQVTM and CDR2 is ANQGSEA. The V gene end was trimmed by 6 bases and the J gene end by 4 bases; junction bases not matched to a gene: 7. The CDR3 sequence: CSVGQGGSYGYTF. Here the CDR3 DNA reads TGCAGCGTAGGACAGGGAGGGTCCTATGGCTACACCTTC.

This chain links TRBV15 with TRBJ2-1; D not certain. This CDR3 comprises 14 residues. Germline assignment: CDR1 LNHNV and CDR2 YYDKDF (reference sequence). V lost 0 bases and J 7 bases, leaving 10 bases between the germline ends. Here the CDR3 reads CATSRDQAGNEQFF. The CDR3 nucleotides read TGTGCCACCAGCAGAGATCAAGCCGGGAATGAGCAGTTCTTC. Full variable domain (outside the CDR3, taken from reference TRBV15 and TRBJ2-1): DAMVIQNPRYQVTQFGKPVTLSCSQTLNHNVMYWYQQKSSQAPKLLFHYYDKDFNNEADTPDNFQSRRPNTSFCFLDIRSPGLGDTAMYLCATSRDQAGNEQFFGPGTRLTVL.

The chain couples TRBV10-3 to TRBJ2-3, with TRBD2 matching 11 bases. Germline lookup yields CDR1 ENHRY and CDR2 SYGVKD. The CDR3 runs 16 residues. V dropped 6 bases and J dropped 3; count of bases not matched to a gene: 8. The CDR3 DNA sequence: TGTGCCATCAGCCGGACTAGCGGGTATCGGACAGATACGCAGTATTTT. Protein: CAISRTSGYRTDTQYF.

The chain links TRBV4-3 to TRBJ2-1, with a weak D call TRBD2 (5 bases). Germline V gene sequence: CDR1 LGHNA, CDR2 YSLEER. Trimming shortened V by 0 bases and J by 9 bases, and 15 bases separated the two germline ends. The CDR3 has 15 residues. The CDR3 DNA is TGCGCCAGCAGCCAAGAAGGAGGCAGGTTGGGTGAGCAGTTCTTC. Translated, it gives CASSQEGGRLGEQFF.

The chain carries TRBV30 and TRBJ2-3; D gene uncertain. The germline CDR1 and CDR2 sequences are GTSNPN and SVGIG (reference sequence). Deletions cut 0 bases from V and 6 bases from J, with 13 bases between. The CDR3 is 14 residues long. CDR3 nucleotide sequence: TGTGCCTGGAGTGTGAAACAGTTTTTCGATACGCAGTATTTT. Protein product: CAWSVKQFFDTQYF.

This clone was observed a few times. This chain joins TRBV19 and TRBJ1-1; TRBD1 agrees at 8 bases. Losses at the gene ends were 7 bases for V and 1 base for J; bases not matched to a gene: 14. Germline V gene sequence: CDR1 LNHDA, CDR2 SQIVND (reference sequence). The CDR3 totals 17 residues. This chain's CDR3 is CASTPLLGQGGNTEAFF. Written as DNA, the CDR3 is TGTGCCAGTACCCCTCTCCTCGGACAGGGAGGGAACACTGAAGCTTTCTTT.

The gene calls are TRBV19 and TRBJ2-1; 7 bases fit TRBD2. The trim removed 7 bases at V and 0 bases at J, leaving 12 bases unmatched. CDR1 and CDR2 from the germline V gene are LNHDA and SQIVND (reference sequence). The CDR3 sequence is 17 residues long. The CDR3 nucleotides read TGTGCCAGTAAAAGCGGGACCCACCCAAGCTCCTACAATGAGCAGTTCTTC. It specifies CASKSGTHPSSYNEQFF. The whole variable domain, remainder taken from reference TRBV19 and TRBJ2-1, is DGGITQSPKYLFRKEGQNVTLSCEQNLNHDAMYWYRQDPGQGLRLIYYSQIVNDFQKGDIAEGYSVSREKKESFPLTVTSAQKNPTAFYLCASKSGTHPSSYNEQFFGPGTRLTVL.